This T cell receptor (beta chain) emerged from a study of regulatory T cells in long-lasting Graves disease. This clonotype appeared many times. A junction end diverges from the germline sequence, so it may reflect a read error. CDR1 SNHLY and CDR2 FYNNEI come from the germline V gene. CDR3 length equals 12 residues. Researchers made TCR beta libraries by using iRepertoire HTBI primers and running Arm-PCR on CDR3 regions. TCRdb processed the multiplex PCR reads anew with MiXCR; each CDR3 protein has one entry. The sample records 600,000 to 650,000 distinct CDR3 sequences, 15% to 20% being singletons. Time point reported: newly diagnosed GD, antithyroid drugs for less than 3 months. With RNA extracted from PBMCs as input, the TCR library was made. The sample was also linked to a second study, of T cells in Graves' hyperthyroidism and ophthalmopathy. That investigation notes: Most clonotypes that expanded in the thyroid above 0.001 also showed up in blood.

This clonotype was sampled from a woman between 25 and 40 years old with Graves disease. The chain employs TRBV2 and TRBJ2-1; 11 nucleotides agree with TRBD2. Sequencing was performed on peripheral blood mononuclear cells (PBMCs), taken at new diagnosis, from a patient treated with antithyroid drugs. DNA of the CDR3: TGTGCCAGCAGCCTTAGCGGGAGGGCCTCTCTCTTC. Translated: CASSLSGRASLF.